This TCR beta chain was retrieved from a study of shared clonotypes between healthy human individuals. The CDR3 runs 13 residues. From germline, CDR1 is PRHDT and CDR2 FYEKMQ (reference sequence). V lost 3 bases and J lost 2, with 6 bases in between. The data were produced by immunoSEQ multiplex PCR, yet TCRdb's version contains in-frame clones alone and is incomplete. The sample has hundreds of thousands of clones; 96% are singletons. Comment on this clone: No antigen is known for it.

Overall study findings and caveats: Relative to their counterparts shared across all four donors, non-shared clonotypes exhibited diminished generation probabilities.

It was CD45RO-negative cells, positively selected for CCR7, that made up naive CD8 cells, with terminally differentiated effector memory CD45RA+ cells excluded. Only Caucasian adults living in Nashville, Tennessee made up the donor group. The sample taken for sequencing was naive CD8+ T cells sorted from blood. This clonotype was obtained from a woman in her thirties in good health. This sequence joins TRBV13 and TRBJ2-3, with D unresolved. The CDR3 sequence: CASSFEYTDTQYF. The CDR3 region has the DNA TGTGCCAGCAGCTTCGAATACACAGATACGCAGTATTTT.